The clone carrying this T cell receptor (beta chain) came up once. Its specificity is not known. This entry belongs to a study of cytomegalovirus exposure and HLA in healthy donors. Study-level points and caveats: The HLA-A and HLA-B alleles of most subjects were reportedly predicted accurately from TCR beta sequences. When a later analysis compared HLA-associated TCR beta chains with equally common others, the HLA-associated chains turned out to be more clonally expanded and to have lower generation probabilities.

The V end lost 3 bases, the J end lost 13 bases, and 24 bases lay between the germline ends. CDR3 size: 15 residues. CDR1 is SNHLY, CDR2 FYNNEI, per germline. PCR was performed using 60 Vbeta and 13 Jbeta primers. TCRdb's copy holds only in-frame clones and misses some; the assay was immunoSEQ multiplex PCR. The table shows roughly 62,000 clones, with about four fifths occurring only once. This sequence joins TRBV2 and TRBJ1-2; weak D call: TRBD1 (6 bases). This receptor was identified in a woman in her thirties in good health and CMV-seronegative. Input material: PBMCs. The CDR3: CASSDLSGAPSRRTF. CDR3 DNA: TGTGCCAGCAGTGACCTCTCAGGGGCCCCGTCGCGGCGCACCTTC.